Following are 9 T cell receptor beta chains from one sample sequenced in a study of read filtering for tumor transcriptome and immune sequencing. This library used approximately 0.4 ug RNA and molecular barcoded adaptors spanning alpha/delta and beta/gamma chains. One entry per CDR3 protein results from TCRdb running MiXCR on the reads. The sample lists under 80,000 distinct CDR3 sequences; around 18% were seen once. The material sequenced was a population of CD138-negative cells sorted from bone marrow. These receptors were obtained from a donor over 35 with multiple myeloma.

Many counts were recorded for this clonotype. The chain's CDR3 is CSAFGTGGYEQYF. The CDR3 nucleotides are TGCAGCGCCTTCGGGACAGGGGGCTACGAGCAGTACTTC. J is TRBJ2-7 and V is TRBV29-1; the match to TRBD1 covers 11 bases. The CDR3 consists of 13 residues. The germline V gene encodes CDR1 SQVTM and CDR2 ANQGSEA. V was pared by 7 bases and J by 3 bases, with 5 bases of the junction left unmatched.

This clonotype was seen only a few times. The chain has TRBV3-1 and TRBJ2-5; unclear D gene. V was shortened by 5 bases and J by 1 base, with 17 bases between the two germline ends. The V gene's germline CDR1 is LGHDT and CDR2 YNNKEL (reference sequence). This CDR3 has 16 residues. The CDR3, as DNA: TGTGCCAGCAGCGGCAATACCCCCGGACGCCAAGAGACCCAGTACTTC. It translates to CASSGNTPGRQETQYF.

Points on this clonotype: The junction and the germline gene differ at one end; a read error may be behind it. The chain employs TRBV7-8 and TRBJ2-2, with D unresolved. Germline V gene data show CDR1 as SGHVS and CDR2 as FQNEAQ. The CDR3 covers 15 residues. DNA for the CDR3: TGTGCCAGCAGCCCAGGAATCCGAAACACCAGGGAGCTGTTTTTT. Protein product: CASSPGIRNTRELFF.

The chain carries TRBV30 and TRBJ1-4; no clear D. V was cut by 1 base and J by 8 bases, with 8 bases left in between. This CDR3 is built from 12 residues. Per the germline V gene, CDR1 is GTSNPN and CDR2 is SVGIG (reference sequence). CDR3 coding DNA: TGTGCCTGGAGTGCTACTACGGAAAAACTGTTTTTT. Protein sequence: CAWSATTEKLFF.

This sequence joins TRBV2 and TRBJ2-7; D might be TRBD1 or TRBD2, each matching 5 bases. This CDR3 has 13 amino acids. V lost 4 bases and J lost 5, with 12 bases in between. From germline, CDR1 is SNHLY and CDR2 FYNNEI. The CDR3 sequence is CASSGEGWHEQYF. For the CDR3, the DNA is TGTGCCAGCAGTGGCGAGGGGTGGCACGAGCAGTACTTC.

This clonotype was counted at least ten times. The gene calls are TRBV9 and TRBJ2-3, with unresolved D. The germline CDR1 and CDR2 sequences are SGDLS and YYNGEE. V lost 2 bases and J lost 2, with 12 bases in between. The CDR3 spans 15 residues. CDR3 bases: TGTGCCAGCAGCGTGCAAGGTCCCCCCACAGATACGCAGTATTTT. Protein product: CASSVQGPPTDTQYF.

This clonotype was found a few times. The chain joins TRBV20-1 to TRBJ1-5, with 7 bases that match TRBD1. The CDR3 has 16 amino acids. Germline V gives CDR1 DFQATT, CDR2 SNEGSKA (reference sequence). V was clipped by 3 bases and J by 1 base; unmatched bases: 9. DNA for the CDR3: TGCAGTGCTAGGGTCAGGGGGTTAGGGAGCAATCAGCCCCAGCATTTT. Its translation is CSARVRGLGSNQPQHF.

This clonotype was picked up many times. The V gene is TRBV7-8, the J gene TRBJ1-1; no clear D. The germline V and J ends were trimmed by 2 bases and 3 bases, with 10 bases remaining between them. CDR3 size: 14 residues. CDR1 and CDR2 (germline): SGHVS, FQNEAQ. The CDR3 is CASSLQDPDTEAFF. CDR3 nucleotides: TGTGCCAGCAGCTTACAAGACCCTGACACTGAAGCTTTCTTT.

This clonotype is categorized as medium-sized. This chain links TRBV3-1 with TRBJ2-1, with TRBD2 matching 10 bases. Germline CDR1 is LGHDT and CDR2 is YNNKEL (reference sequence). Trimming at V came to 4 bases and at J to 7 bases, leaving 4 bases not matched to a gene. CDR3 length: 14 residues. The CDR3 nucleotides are TGTGCCAGCAGCCCGGGACTAGCGCGGAATGAGCAGTTCTTC. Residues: CASSPGLARNEQFF.